These 31 T cell receptor beta chains were all obtained from the same sample, sequenced in a study of regulatory T cells in long-lasting Graves disease. The time point is: persistent/refractory GD, antithyroid drugs over 5 years with positive TRAb. The TCR library used RNA extracted from PBMCs. Construction of the TCR beta libraries employed iRepertoire HTBI primers in conjunction with Arm-PCR of CDR3 regions. TCRdb reanalysed the multiplex PCR reads using MiXCR and keeps one entry per CDR3 protein. This table has 400,000 to 500,000 distinct CDR3 sequences, roughly 21% appearing once. The sample in question was peripheral blood mononuclear cells (PBMCs), obtained when the disease was refractory, from a patient treated with antithyroid drugs. These TCRs come from a female donor with Graves disease.

CDR3 amino acids: CASSLKESSYNEQFF. The CDR3 coding sequence is TGTGCCAGCAGCTTGAAGGAGAGCTCCTACAATGAGCAGTTCTTC. V and J are TRBV13 and TRBJ2-1; D not certain. The CDR3 contains 15 residues. The ends were cut back, 3 bases at V and 0 bases at J, with 9 bases in the middle. CDR1 is PRHDT and CDR2 is FYEKMQ in the germline V gene (reference sequence). Filled out from reference TRBV13 and TRBJ2-1, the complete variable domain reads AAGVIQSPRHLIKEKRETATLKCYPIPRHDTVYWYQQGPGQDPQFLISFYEKMQSDKGSIPDRFSAQQFSDYHSELNMSSLELGDSALYFCASSLKESSYNEQFFGPGTRLTVL.

This clonotype has a count of ten or more. The chain recombines TRBV12-3 or TRBV12-4 with TRBJ2-5; tentatively, D is TRBD1 or TRBD2 (5 bases each). Trimming removed 6 bases at V and 5 bases at J, with 16 bases between. The CDR3 runs to 14 residues. CDR3 coding DNA: TGTGCCAGCAGCCTGCAGGGTTGGGGGGAGACCCAGTACTTC. Translated, it gives CASSLQGWGETQYF.

V and J are TRBV28 and TRBJ2-5, with 12 bases matching TRBD2. The CDR3 extends over 18 amino acids. Germline CDR1 MDHEN, CDR2 SYDVKM. The ends lost 4 bases at V and 5 bases at J; junction bases unmatched: 14. The CDR3 loop is CASSSLASGRAGRETQYF. The CDR3 DNA is TGTGCCAGCAGTTCATTGGCTAGCGGGAGGGCCGGGAGGGAGACCCAGTACTTC.

This clonotype was counted ten times or more. This chain uses TRBV12-3 or TRBV12-4 with TRBJ2-2; no definite D call. Deletions cut 1 base from V and 4 bases from J, with 7 bases between. CDR3 size: 14 residues. The CDR3 loop is CASSLVGTTGELFF. The CDR3 nucleotides read TGTGCCAGCAGTTTAGTGGGAACCACCGGGGAGCTGTTTTTT.

The V gene is TRBV5-4, the J gene TRBJ2-3; D perhaps matches TRBD2 (6 bases). Germline V lookup: CDR1 SGHNT, CDR2 YYREEE (reference sequence). The CDR3 runs 16 residues. V was shortened by 0 bases and J by 0 bases, with 11 bases between the two germline ends. The CDR3, as DNA: TGTGCCAGCAGCTTGGACCCGGGGGTTAGCACAGATACGCAGTATTTT. It encodes CASSLDPGVSTDTQYF.

This clonotype was counted a few times. This could be a read error, since a much larger clone is one nucleotide away. The chain joins TRBV7-8 to TRBJ1-4; 7 positions match TRBD1. The CDR3 totals 13 residues. Germline V gene sequence: CDR1 SGHVS, CDR2 FQNEAQ. The CDR3 nucleotides are TGTGCCGGCAGCACCTCAGGGGGGGAAAAACTGTTTTTT. Translating gives CAGSTSGGEKLFF.

This clonotype was found many times. This chain joins TRBV28 and TRBJ2-2; TRBD2 matches at 13 bases. Losses at the gene ends were 8 bases for V and 4 bases for J; bases not matched to a gene: 1. Germline lookup yields CDR1 MDHEN and CDR2 SYDVKM. The CDR3 consists of 14 residues. The CDR3, as DNA: TGTGCCAGCGGGACTAGCGGGGCCACCGGGGAGCTGTTTTTT. This sequence encodes CASGTSGATGELFF.

This clonotype was recorded a few times. The chain has TRBV10-2 and TRBJ2-1; 7 nucleotides line up with TRBD1. There are 15 residues in the CDR3. The germline V gene encodes CDR1 WSHSY and CDR2 SAAADI. V lost 3 bases and J lost 7; bases outside the gene matches: 9. CDR3 region: CASSDVLGGPNEQFF. The CDR3 region has the DNA TGCGCCAGCAGTGATGTACTAGGGGGCCCTAATGAGCAGTTCTTC.

The table lists this clonotype with many counts. J is TRBJ1-5 and V is TRBV6-1; the D is unclear. The CDR3 is 14 residues long. The germline V and J ends were trimmed by 6 bases and 3 bases, with 12 bases remaining between them. In germline, CDR1 is MNHNS, CDR2 SASEGT. As DNA, the CDR3 is TGTGCCAGCAGCTTCGACGGGGACAATCAGCCCCAGCATTTT. Its translation is CASSFDGDNQPQHF.

The chain employs TRBV7-9 and TRBJ1-2, with D unresolved. The CDR3 consists of 15 residues. Trimming shortened V by 5 bases and J by 4 bases, and 17 bases separated the two germline ends. Germline CDR1 reads SEHNR; CDR2 reads FQNEAQ (reference sequence). CDR3 sequence (DNA): TGTGCCAGCAGCCCTTGGGCCAAAGCAATCTATGGCTACACCTTC. Its translation: CASSPWAKAIYGYTF.

CDR3 sequence: CSARDPEGARYQETQYF. In nucleotides, the CDR3 is TGCAGTGCTAGAGATCCCGAGGGGGCAAGGTACCAAGAGACCCAGTACTTC. V usage is TRBV20-1 and J usage is TRBJ2-5; 7 bases are a match to TRBD1. The CDR3 contains 17 residues. V lost 0 bases and J lost 0; bases outside the gene matches: 10. The germline V gene encodes CDR1 DFQATT and CDR2 SNEGSKA (reference sequence).

Turning to this clonotype: This may come from a read error, since a much larger clone is one base off. The chain carries TRBV6-2 or TRBV6-3 and TRBJ2-7; D assignment may be TRBD1 or TRBD2 (5 bases each). This CDR3 contains 13 residues. From germline, CDR1 is MNHEY and CDR2 SVGEGT. CDR3 sequence reads: CASSYGGGDEQHF. The CDR3 region has the DNA TGTGCCAGCAGTTACGGGGGTGGCGACGAGCAGCACTTC.

The chain recombines TRBV20-1 with TRBJ2-3; TRBD1 or TRBD2 may be the D gene (5 bases each). Germline V gives CDR1 DFQATT, CDR2 SNEGSKA (reference sequence). This CDR3 has 12 amino acids. With 6 bases removed from V and 9 bases from J, the gap between germline ends came to 16 bases. CDR3 loop: CSARMSGHTQYF. CDR3 bases: TGCAGTGCCCGGATGTCGGGGCACACGCAGTATTTT.

This clonotype was seen a few times. The chain has TRBV3-1 and TRBJ2-3; D is unresolved. The CDR3 covers 12 residues. Trimming stripped 3 bases from V and 4 bases from J, with 5 bases between. Germline CDR1 reads LGHDT; CDR2 reads YNNKEL (reference sequence). The CDR3 loop reads CASSQAADTQYF. The CDR3, as DNA: TGTGCCAGCAGCCAGGCTGCAGATACGCAGTATTTT.

This clonotype was observed a few times. V gene TRBV7-9 combines with J gene TRBJ2-7, with no clear D. V lost 8 bases and J 1 base, leaving 9 bases between the germline ends. The V gene's germline CDR1 is SEHNR and CDR2 FQNEAQ (reference sequence). The length of the CDR3 is 12 residues. As DNA, the CDR3 is TGTGCCAGCCAGAGTGATTCCTACGAGCAGTACTTC. Encoded protein: CASQSDSYEQYF.

This clonotype has a handful of counts. The chain employs TRBV2 and TRBJ2-2, with no clear D. The length of the CDR3 is 13 residues. CDR1 is SNHLY and CDR2 is FYNNEI in the germline V gene. V was pared by 6 bases and J by 1 base, with 6 bases between. The CDR3 region has the DNA TGTGCCAGCAGAGACCTGAACACCGGGGAGCTGTTTTTT. The encoded protein is CASRDLNTGELFF.

This clonotype was recorded at least ten times. The chain joins TRBV6-1 to TRBJ2-7; perhaps D is TRBD1 or TRBD2 (5 bases each). Germline CDR1 reads MNHNS; CDR2 reads SASEGT. This CDR3 region has 16 residues. V lost 7 bases, J lost 0 bases, and 19 bases lay in between. DNA for the CDR3: TGTGCCAGCATTCCCCACCCGGGACCCGTCTCCTACGAGCAGTACTTC. Its translation: CASIPHPGPVSYEQYF.

The chain has TRBV14 and TRBJ1-1; TRBD1 is a possible D gene (5 bases). Trimming shortened V by 1 base and J by 11 bases, and 20 bases separated the two germline ends. The CDR3 length is 15 residues. From germline, CDR1 is SGHDN and CDR2 FVKESK. In nucleotides, the CDR3 is TGTGCCAGCAGCCAAGGGGTTACCGGGACTAGGTGGGCTTTCTTT. This sequence encodes CASSQGVTGTRWAFF.

The chain joins TRBV9 to TRBJ1-2; D perhaps matches TRBD1 (5 bases). CDR1 is SGDLS, CDR2 YYNGEE, per germline. V lost 0 bases to trimming and J lost 8 bases, with 14 bases between them. There are 14 residues in the CDR3. Written as DNA, the CDR3 is TGTGCCAGCAGCGTAGTGGATGGGGCCGGAGGCTACACCTTC. It is translated as CASSVVDGAGGYTF.

The gene calls are TRBV28 and TRBJ2-1; a possible D gene is TRBD2 (6 bases). The CDR3 covers 16 residues. Germline CDR1 reads MDHEN; CDR2 reads SYDVKM. V dropped 2 bases and J dropped 7 bases, with 18 bases sitting between them. This chain's CDR3 is CASSLGLRGHGNEQFF. The CDR3 DNA sequence: TGTGCCAGCAGTTTAGGGTTGCGGGGCCACGGGAATGAGCAGTTCTTC.

This clonotype was detected many times. This chain connects TRBV20-1 to TRBJ2-5; D is perhaps TRBD1 (6 bases). The CDR3 contains 19 residues. Germline V gene sequence: CDR1 DFQATT, CDR2 SNEGSKA (reference sequence). V was shortened by 1 base and J by 2 bases, with 26 bases between the two germline ends. CDR3 coding DNA: TGCAGTGCTAGAGGTCCCTGGGACACCCGGGAAAGGGGTCAAGAGACCCAGTACTTC. Translation: CSARGPWDTRERGQETQYF.

V is TRBV20-1 and J is TRBJ2-5; D is ambiguous. The ends were cut back, 0 bases at V and 7 bases at J, with 12 bases in the middle. The CDR3 is 13 residues long. CDR1 DFQATT and CDR2 SNEGSKA come from the germline V gene (reference sequence). Written as DNA, the CDR3 is TGCAGTGCTAGAGATCAGGCAGCCGGGACCCAGTACTTC. Translating gives CSARDQAAGTQYF.

The chain recombines TRBV28 with TRBJ2-2; D perhaps matches TRBD2 (6 bases). CDR3 length equals 16 residues. Germline V gene sequence: CDR1 MDHEN, CDR2 SYDVKM. The V end was cut by 6 bases, the J end by 1 base, with 15 bases between. The CDR3 coding sequence is TGTGCCAGCAGCCAACTCGGGGGTGAGAACACCGGGGAGCTGTTTTTT. Protein sequence: CASSQLGGENTGELFF.

The sample holds many counts of this clonotype. The chain has TRBV28 and TRBJ1-2; 8 nucleotides match TRBD1. After removal of 3 bases from V and 4 bases from J, the junction contained 4 bases not matched to a gene. Germline V gene data show CDR1 as MDHEN and CDR2 as SYDVKM. The CDR3 contains 14 residues. CDR3 sequence reads: CASSFVDRGYGYTF. The CDR3 DNA sequence: TGTGCCAGCAGTTTCGTCGACAGGGGCTATGGCTACACCTTC.

This clonotype was recorded many times. J is TRBJ1-4 and V is TRBV6-2 or TRBV6-3; D may be TRBD1 (5 bases). V was cut by 0 bases and J by 17 bases, with 19 bases left in between. The V gene's germline CDR1 is MNHEY and CDR2 SVGEGT. The CDR3 consists of 14 residues. CDR3: CASSYSKGFSEQFF. CDR3 DNA sequence: TGTGCCAGCAGTTACTCGAAGGGGTTTTCGGAACAATTTTTT.

This chain uses TRBV29-1 with TRBJ1-2; D is unresolved. CDR1 SQVTM and CDR2 ANQGSEA come from the germline V gene. The CDR3 is made up of 18 amino acids. The ends were cut back, 0 bases at V and 4 bases at J, with 24 bases in the middle. The CDR3 protein is CSVEDRLDVETPVYGYTF. CDR3 in DNA: TGCAGCGTTGAAGACCGGTTAGACGTGGAAACCCCGGTCTATGGCTACACCTTC.

The chain couples TRBV28 to TRBJ1-3; possible D gene TRBD1, 6 bases. The CDR3 runs to 15 residues. V was trimmed by 3 bases and J by 0 bases, leaving 9 bases between them. Looked up from germline, CDR1 is MDHEN and CDR2 is SYDVKM. In DNA form, the CDR3 reads TGTGCCAGCAGTTTCGCACAGGGCTCTGGAAACACCATATATTTT. Its protein product is CASSFAQGSGNTIYF.

V is TRBV11-3 and J is TRBJ2-1; a weak D match, TRBD1 (5 bases). The CDR3 extends over 14 amino acids. Between the trimmed V and J ends, which lost 0 bases and 8 bases, there was a span of 11 bases. Germline loops: CDR1 SGHNT, CDR2 YENEEA. CDR3 region: CASSLDPETDEQFF. The CDR3 coding sequence is TGTGCCAGCAGCTTAGATCCGGAGACAGATGAGCAGTTCTTC.

This chain uses TRBV28 with TRBJ2-7; TRBD2 matches at 8 bases. The CDR3 covers 13 residues. Germline CDR1 MDHEN, CDR2 SYDVKM. V lost 9 bases to trimming and J lost 2 bases; unmatched junction nucleotides: 6. The DNA of the CDR3 is TGTGCCAGTAACCGGGGGGGACCCTACGAGCAGTACTTC. This codes for CASNRGGPYEQYF.

CDR3 sequence reads: CASRGDSGRSTGELFF. The CDR3 region has the DNA TGTGCCAGCAGGGGGGACAGCGGGCGAAGCACCGGGGAGCTGTTTTTT. The rearrangement joins TRBV6-1 to TRBJ2-2, with D perhaps TRBD1 (7 bases). Trimming removed 6 bases from V and 4 bases from J, with 18 bases in between. The CDR3 is made up of 16 amino acids. The germline V gene encodes CDR1 MNHNS and CDR2 SASEGT.

This clonotype was counted ten times or more. The chain joins TRBV6-5 to TRBJ2-5, with 11 bases aligning to TRBD2. The V and J ends lost 2 bases and 3 bases, in that order; junction bases with no gene match: 5. Germline loops: CDR1 MNHEY, CDR2 SVGAGI. The CDR3 runs 16 residues. CDR3 sequence (DNA): TGTGCCAGCAGTTACGGCCCGGGACTAGCGGAAGAGACCCAGTACTTC. This codes for CASSYGPGLAEETQYF.